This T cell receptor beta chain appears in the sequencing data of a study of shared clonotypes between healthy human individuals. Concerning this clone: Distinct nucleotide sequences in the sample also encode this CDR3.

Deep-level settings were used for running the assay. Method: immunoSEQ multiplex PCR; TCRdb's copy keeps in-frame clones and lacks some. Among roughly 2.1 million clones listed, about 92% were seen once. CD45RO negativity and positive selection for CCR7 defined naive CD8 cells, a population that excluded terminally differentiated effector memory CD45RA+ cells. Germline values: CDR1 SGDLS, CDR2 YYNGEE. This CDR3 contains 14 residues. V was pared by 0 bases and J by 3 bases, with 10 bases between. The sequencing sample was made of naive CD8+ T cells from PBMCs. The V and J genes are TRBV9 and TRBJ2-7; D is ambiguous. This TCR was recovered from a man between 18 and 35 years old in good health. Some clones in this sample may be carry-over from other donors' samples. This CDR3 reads CASSVGDSNYEQYF. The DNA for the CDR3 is TGTGCCAGCAGCGTAGGGGATTCGAACTACGAGCAGTACTTC.